Presented here are 15 T cell receptor beta chains from one specimen sequenced in a study of shared T cell receptors in the human thymus (dated by TCRdb to 2020 to 2022). Libraries were made using the immunoSEQ multiplex PCR assay. TCRdb re-hosts the immuneACCESS table, in-frame sequences only. Its copies lack some clones; in the studies checked, an unresolved V gene accounts for under half of them, and the cause for the rest is not known. The sample includes hundreds of thousands of clones, with 70% to 80% observed a single time. The leading ten clones occupy more than 0.01% of the sample. These sequences were also reported in another study, on human thymus T cells.

Sequencing was carried out using thymocytes. Receptors were obtained from a boy younger than two with a congenital heart defect. Donor details come from another sample of the same person, matched by shared clones.

The gene calls are TRBV18 and TRBJ2-3; D possibly corresponds to TRBD1 (6 bases). Trimming took off 6 bases at V and 5 bases at J, with 12 bases between the two ends. Germline V gene lookup returns CDR1 KGHSH and CDR2 LQKENI. The CDR3 extends over 13 amino acids. CDR3 sequence: CASSPGQKDTQYF. For the CDR3, the DNA is TGTGCCAGCTCCCCTGGACAGAAAGATACGCAGTATTTT. The full variable domain, its missing parts supplied by reference TRBV18 and TRBJ2-3, is NAGVMQNPRHLVRRRGQEARLRCSPMKGHSHVYWYRQLPEEGLKFMVYLQKENIIDESGMPKERFSAEFPKEGPSILRIQQVVRGDSAAYFCASSPGQKDTQYFGPGTRLTVL.

The sample holds a few counts of this clone. This rearrangement joins TRBV5-4 to TRBJ1-2; 10 positions agree with TRBD1. This CDR3 spans 12 amino acids. Germline V gives CDR1 SGHNT, CDR2 YYREEE (reference sequence). V trimming: 10 bases; J trimming: 5 bases; junction bases outside the gene matches: 5. The CDR3 reads CAGTGQGYGYTF. The CDR3 nucleotides read TGTGCCGGAACGGGACAGGGGTATGGCTACACCTTC.

This clone was recorded once. The V gene is TRBV28, the J gene TRBJ1-5, with TRBD1 matching 7 bases. The V and J ends lost 5 bases and 0 bases, in that order; junction bases with no gene match: 22. The germline CDR1 and CDR2 sequences are MDHEN and SYDVKM. The CDR3 runs 21 residues. CDR3 region: CASSAGQEGDFGPYSNQPQHF. Written as DNA, the CDR3 is TGTGCCAGCAGTGCCGGACAGGAGGGGGACTTTGGGCCTTATAGCAATCAGCCCCAGCATTTT.

This clone was counted between two and nine times. The V gene is TRBV19, the J gene TRBJ2-7; TRBD1 might be the D (6 bases). Trimming stripped 1 base from V and 5 bases from J, with 9 bases between. The CDR3 loop spans 13 amino acids. The germline V gene has CDR1 LNHDA and CDR2 SQIVND (reference sequence). CDR3 nucleotides: TGTGCCAGTAGTATAGTCAGGGGTGACGAGCAGTACTTC. The encoded protein is CASSIVRGDEQYF.

V usage is TRBV15 and J usage is TRBJ2-7; TRBD2 matches 9 bases. In germline, CDR1 is LNHNV, CDR2 YYDKDF (reference sequence). V dropped 1 base and J dropped 4; count of bases not matched to a gene: 17. This CDR3 has 19 residues. The CDR3 loop is CATSRVAGEAEPVKYEQYF. As DNA, the CDR3 is TGTGCCACCAGCAGAGTAGCGGGAGAGGCAGAGCCCGTTAAGTACGAGCAGTACTTC.

This rearrangement joins TRBV4-2 to TRBJ2-2; 7 bases align to TRBD1. V dropped 0 bases and J dropped 6; count of bases not matched to a gene: 1. CDR1 LGHNA and CDR2 YNFKEQ come from the germline V gene. This CDR3 region has 14 residues. CDR3 sequence (DNA): TGTGCCAGCAGCCAAGAGACAGGGCCCGGGGAGCTGTTTTTT. Protein product: CASSQETGPGELFF.

The chain is built from TRBV5-4 and TRBJ2-1, with 7 positions matching TRBD2. Germline CDR1 is SGHNT and CDR2 is YYREEE (reference sequence). Trimming cost V 4 bases and J 5 bases; bases outside gene matches: 6. The CDR3 covers 14 residues. CDR3 in DNA: TGTGCCAGCAGCCGAAGCGGGAAAAACAATGAGCAGTTCTTC. It yields the protein CASSRSGKNNEQFF.

This rearrangement joins TRBV21-1 to TRBJ2-7; whether TRBD2, the table's D call, matches the DNA was not checked. TRBV21-1 is a pseudogene segment. This CDR3 comprises 15 residues. For the CDR3, the DNA is TGTGCCAGCAGCAAAGCGCTCCTACCTTTTCGGGAGCAGTACTTC. This gives the protein CASSKALLPFREQYF.

The gene calls are TRBV28 and TRBJ1-5; 9 positions match TRBD1. Germline V gene sequence: CDR1 MDHEN, CDR2 SYDVKM. The CDR3 length is 19 residues. Trimming cost V 6 bases and J 7 bases; bases outside gene matches: 22. CDR3 loop: CASRPNSGTGRPGVQPQHF. The CDR3 nucleotides are TGTGCCAGCAGGCCAAACTCCGGGACAGGGAGGCCCGGTGTGCAGCCCCAGCATTTT.

This clone has just one count. The chain is built from TRBV28 and TRBJ2-7; D not resolved. Germline V gives CDR1 MDHEN, CDR2 SYDVKM. The CDR3 loop spans 15 amino acids. Trimming left V 5 bases short and J 1 base short, with 15 bases between. Here the CDR3 reads CASSLPLDGSYEQYF. The CDR3 bases are TGTGCCAGCAGTCTACCCCTAGATGGTTCCTACGAGCAGTACTTC.

CDR3 protein: CASSDGQTMNTEAFF. As DNA, the CDR3 is TGTGCCAGCTCCGACGGACAGACTATGAACACTGAAGCTTTCTTT. J is TRBJ1-1 and V is TRBV28; TRBD1 is a possible D gene (6 bases). This CDR3 region has 15 residues. Germline-derived CDR1 and CDR2 are MDHEN and SYDVKM. The V and J ends lost 8 bases and 0 bases respectively, with 16 bases between them.

This chain connects TRBV29-1 to TRBJ1-4; 9 bases map to TRBD1. The trim removed 7 bases at V and 8 bases at J, leaving 5 bases unmatched. Germline lookup yields CDR1 SQVTM and CDR2 ANQGSEA. This CDR3 has 12 amino acids. CDR3 nucleotides: TGCAGCGGGGGGACAGGGAGGGAAAAACTGTTTTTT. It is translated as CSGGTGREKLFF.

V and J are TRBV28 and TRBJ2-3; TRBD2 aligns across 12 bases. CDR3 size: 17 residues. CDR1 and CDR2 from the germline V gene are MDHEN and SYDVKM. J gave up 5 bases and V 6 bases, and 12 bases lay outside the gene matches. The CDR3 nucleotides are TGTGCCAGCAGCCAGGTCCCTAGCGGGAGGGCCCAAGATACGCAGTATTTT. Translating gives CASSQVPSGRAQDTQYF.

This clone was observed a handful of times. The rearrangement links TRBV7-3 to TRBJ2-1; 9 bases agree with TRBD2. The CDR3 sequence is 17 residues long. V dropped 2 bases and J dropped 6; count of bases not matched to a gene: 11. Germline V lookup: CDR1 SGHTA, CDR2 FQGTGA. The CDR3 here is CASSLDLSGSVRNEQFF. The CDR3 nucleotides read TGTGCCAGCAGCTTAGATCTTAGCGGGAGTGTTCGCAATGAGCAGTTCTTC.

This chain links TRBV5-1 with TRBJ2-1; the match to TRBD2 covers 8 bases. The CDR3 has 15 residues. Trimming took 0 bases from V and 8 from J; bases not matched to a gene: 7. Germline V gene lookup returns CDR1 SGHRS and CDR2 YFSETQ. The CDR3, as DNA: TGCGCCAGCAGCTTGGTACCGGGAGGGCCAGATGAGCAGTTCTTC. This gives the protein CASSLVPGGPDEQFF. The full variable domain, in which reference TRBV5-1 and TRBJ2-1 provide the parts outside the CDR3, is KAGVTQTPRYLIKTRGQQVTLSCSPISGHRSVSWYQQTPGQGLQFLFEYFSETQRNKGNFPGRFSGRQFSNSRSEMNVSTLELGDSALYLCASSLVPGGPDEQFFGPGTRLTVL.